Described below is a single T cell receptor beta chain sequence and its context. Its specificity is not known. Profiling that covered TCR beta VDJ and CDR3 relied on genomic DNA as its template. Each CDR3 protein is one row after TCRdb ran MiXCR on the reads. Of around 400,000 distinct CDR3 sequences in the sample, about two thirds were seen once. This specimen belongs to a study of CD8+CD57+ T cells in acquired aplastic anemia. Findings and caveats of the study: No significant patient-versus-control difference appeared in CD8+ Simpson's diversity.

The sequence derives from a human donor in good health, serving as a control. What was sequenced was sorted CD4+, CD8+, or CD8+CD57+ T cells (not recorded which) from PBMCs.

CDR3 bases: TGCGCCAGCAGCTTGGGAGATCGGAAAAGTACGCAGTATTTT. Amino acids: CASSLGDRKSTQYF. This rearrangement joins TRBV5-1 to TRBJ2-3; D is undetermined. V was pared by 0 bases and J by 8 bases, with 13 bases between. The CDR3 runs 14 residues. Per germline, CDR1 SGHRS and CDR2 YFSETQ.